This TCR beta chain was recovered during a study of blood T cell repertoires in COVID-19. CDR1 is SGHTA, CDR2 FQGNSA, per germline. Trimming pared 5 bases from V and 3 bases from J, leaving 11 bases between. This CDR3 has 13 residues. The table came from immunoSEQ multiplex PCR; TCRdb's copy has only in-frame clones and leaves some out. The table records about 210,000 clones, roughly 85% of them present only once. V and J are TRBV7-2 and TRBJ2-7, with D unresolved. The specimen was peripheral blood. This TCR came from a woman in her seventies with COVID-19, enrolled during active disease. This CDR3 is CASSQEAFYEQYF. The CDR3 DNA reads as TGTGCCAGCAGCCAAGAGGCCTTCTACGAGCAGTACTTC.